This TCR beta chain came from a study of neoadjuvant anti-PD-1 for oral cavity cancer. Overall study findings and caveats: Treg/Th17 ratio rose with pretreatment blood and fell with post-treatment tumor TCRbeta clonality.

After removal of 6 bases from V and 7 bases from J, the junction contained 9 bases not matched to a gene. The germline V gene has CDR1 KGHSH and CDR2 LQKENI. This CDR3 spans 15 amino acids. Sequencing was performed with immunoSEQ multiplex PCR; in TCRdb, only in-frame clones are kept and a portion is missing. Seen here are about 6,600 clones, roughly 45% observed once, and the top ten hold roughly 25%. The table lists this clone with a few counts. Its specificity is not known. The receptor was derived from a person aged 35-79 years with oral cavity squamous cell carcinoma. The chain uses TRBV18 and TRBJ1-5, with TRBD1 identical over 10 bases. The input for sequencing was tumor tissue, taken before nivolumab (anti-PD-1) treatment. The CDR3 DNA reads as TGTGCCAGCTCCACCGGGACAGGGGATGGACAGCCCCAGCATTTT. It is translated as CASSTGTGDGQPQHF.